These T cell receptor beta chains were read from a single sample in a study of T cell responses to AZD1222 COVID-19 vaccine. The table came from immunoSEQ multiplex PCR; TCRdb's copy has only in-frame clones and leaves some out. The data hold about 160,000 clones, with about 90% observed a single time. This specimen consisted of peripheral blood, obtained 28 days after the second AZD1222 dose. The receptors were sampled from an adult who received the AZD1222 COVID-19 vaccine. CDR3s include the opening cysteine and the closing phenylalanine or tryptophan. D genes are given only for firm matches. A row's size may be missing; if present it is once, few, many or a size class.

TRBJ2-6	NA	NA	TRBV10-1	TGCGCGGCCGGATCCGGGGCCAACGTCCTGACTTTC	CAAGSGANVLTF
TRBJ2-2	NA	TRBD2	TRBV9	TGTGCCAGCAGCGGTGGCCGCGGGGGGCGGGCCGGGGAGCTGTTTTTT	CASSGGRGGRAGELFF
TRBJ2-5	NA	NA	TRBV6-5	TGTGCCAGCAGGGGGCTCATGCGGCAAGAGACCCAGTACTTC	CASRGLMRQETQYF
TRBJ2-7	once	TRBD2	TRBV6-5	TGTGCCAGCAGGATTAGCGGGGGGCCGCCTCACGAGCAGTACTTC	CASRISGGPPHEQYF
TRBJ2-1	NA	TRBD1	TRBV6-5	TGTGCCAGCAGTAACTACAGGGGGCCCAATGAGCAGTTCTTC	CASSNYRGPNEQFF
TRBJ2-3	NA	NA	TRBV20-1	TGCAGTGCTAGTGGGGTCGCTAGCGCAGATACGCAGTATTTT	CSASGVASADTQYF
TRBJ1-1	NA	NA	TRBV7-2	TGTGCCAGCAGCTTAGGGCAGGGGCTGACTGAAGCTTTCTTT	CASSLGQGLTEAFF
TRBJ1-2	NA	NA	TRBV11-2	TGTGCCAGCAGCTCCCCTCTTATTGGGGGGGCGGGCTACACCTTC	CASSSPLIGGAGYTF
TRBJ1-4	NA	TRBD1	TRBV9	TGTGCCAGCAGCGGACGACAGGGGCCGGCGGCTAATGAAAAACTGTTTTTT	CASSGRQGPAANEKLFF
TRBJ2-3	NA	NA	TRBV28	TGTGCCAGCAGTTCCCCTACGCGAAGCACAGATACGCAGTATTTT	CASSSPTRSTDTQYF
TRBJ1-1	NA	NA	TRBV29-1	TGCAGCGTTGATTTAGCAATGAACACTGAAGCTTTCTTT	CSVDLAMNTEAFF
TRBJ1-6	once	NA	TRBV20-1	TGCAGTGTTGACTATGGTTCACCCCTCCACTTT	CSVDYGSPLHF
TRBJ1-1	NA	NA	TRBV5-1	TGCGCCAGCAGCTTAAGCGGTATGAACACTGAAGCTTTCTTT	CASSLSGMNTEAFF
TRBJ1-2	NA	NA	TRBV3-1/TRBV3-2	TGTGCCAGCAGCCAAGGAGACGGGGGGTGGACTGGCTACACCTTC	CASSQGDGGWTGYTF
TRBJ2-1	NA	NA	TRBV9	TGTGCCAGCAGCGCCGGGAGCTCCTACAATGAGCAGTTCTTC	CASSAGSSYNEQFF
TRBJ2-1	NA	NA	TRBV12-5	TGTGCTAGTGCTTTGGCCGAGACTTACAATGAGCAGTTCTTC	CASALAETYNEQFF
TRBJ1-2	NA	NA	TRBV6-5	TGTGCCAGCAGTTACACGGACAGTCTCTATGGCTACACCTTC	CASSYTDSLYGYTF
TRBJ1-2	NA	TRBD1	TRBV20-1	TGCAGTGCTAGTCAGCAGGGGGGGTTTTATGGCTACACCTTC	CSASQQGGFYGYTF
TRBJ2-7	NA	NA	TRBV13	TGTGCCAGCAGCTTAGGCCTCTACGAGCAGTACTTC	CASSLGLYEQYF
TRBJ2-2	NA	NA	TRBV7-2	TGTGCCAGCAGCTTAGTCCCGCGGAATGCGAACACCGGGGAGCTGTTTTTT	CASSLVPRNANTGELFF
TRBJ2-1	NA	TRBD2	TRBV18	TGTGCCAGCTCACCACCTAGCGGGTCCAATGAGCAGTTCTTC	CASSPPSGSNEQFF
TRBJ1-6	once	TRBD1	TRBV2	TGTGCCAGCACGGGGACAGGCGGAATTCGGCCCCTCCACTTT	CASTGTGGIRPLHF
TRBJ2-2	NA	NA	TRBV7-9	TGTGCCAGCAGCTTGTCTGAGACATCCGTGCCCGGGGAGCTGTTTTTT	CASSLSETSVPGELFF
TRBJ2-7	NA	NA	TRBV29-1	TGCAGCGTTTTGGAGATTCAAACCTACGAGCAGTACTTC	CSVLEIQTYEQYF
TRBJ1-2	NA	NA	TRBV5-6	TGTGCCAGCAGCAGAGGACGGAGCTGGGGCTACACCTTC	CASSRGRSWGYTF
TRBJ1-2	NA	NA	TRBV18	TGTGCCAGCTCACCGCCGGGGGACCGGGGTTCGTCCTATGGCTACACCTTC	CASSPPGDRGSSYGYTF
TRBJ1-2	NA	NA	TRBV30	TGTGCCTGGAGTCAAACCAGGGACGGCTACACCTTC	CAWSQTRDGYTF
TRBJ1-6	once	NA	TRBV6-1	TGTGCCAGCAGTGGTCGTACTACTGGTTATAATTCACCCCTCCACTTT	CASSGRTTGYNSPLHF
TRBJ2-3	NA	TRBD2	TRBV29-1	TGCAGCGTAGGACTAGCGGTCGCTAGGGGGGATACGCAGTATTTT	CSVGLAVARGDTQYF
TRBJ2-1	NA	NA	TRBV20-1	TGCAGTGCCGTCCCGGTGGATGAGCAGTTCTTC	CSAVPVDEQFF
TRBJ1-2	NA	NA	TRBV3-1/TRBV3-2	TGTGCCAGCAGCCTCTCGCCCCGGGGAAGTGGCTACACCTTC	CASSLSPRGSGYTF
TRBJ1-3	NA	NA	TRBV10-2	TGCGCCAGCAGTGAGGGGGGCGGAAACACCATATATTTT	CASSEGGGNTIYF
TRBJ1-4	NA	NA	TRBV7-8	TGTGCCAGCAGCTCTTACAGGGCAGGAAAACTGTTTTTT	CASSSYRAGKLFF
TRBJ1-2	NA	NA	TRBV7-9	TGTGCCAGCAGCTTAGGCGGGCATGGCTACACCTTC	CASSLGGHGYTF
TRBJ2-3	NA	NA	TRBV6-5	TGTGCCAGCAGTTCTACAGGTGATAGCACAGATACGCAGTATTTT	CASSSTGDSTDTQYF
TRBJ2-4	few	TRBD1	TRBV25-1	TGTGCCAGCAGCCCACAGGGGACGATCAAAAACATTCAGTACTTC	CASSPQGTIKNIQYF
TRBJ1-1	NA	NA	TRBV4-1	TGCGCCAGCAGCCGATCTTTCACAAGGGGCCCGAACACTGAAGCTTTCTTT	CASSRSFTRGPNTEAFF
TRBJ1-2	NA	TRBD1	TRBV19	TGTGCCAGTAGTTTTCGACAGGGGGTGGATGGCTACACCTTC	CASSFRQGVDGYTF
TRBJ2-7	NA	NA	TRBV7-7	TGTGCTAGCAGCTTACCCCAAGGCGTCCCAATCCGCGAGCAGTACTTC	CASSLPQGVPIREQYF
TRBJ2-1	NA	TRBD1	TRBV3-1/TRBV3-2	TGTGCCAGCAGCCAAGATACCACAGGGGGCGATGAGCAGTTCTTC	CASSQDTTGGDEQFF
TRBJ1-2	NA	NA	TRBV3-1/TRBV3-2	TGTGCCAGCAGCCAAGTCAGGGGAAGGTATGGCTACACCTTC	CASSQVRGRYGYTF
TRBJ1-2	once	NA	TRBV4-1	TGCGCCAGCAGCCAAGCCGTACCTTGGGGGAATAACTATGGCTACACCTTC	CASSQAVPWGNNYGYTF
TRBJ1-2	NA	NA	TRBV12-3/TRBV12-4	TGTGCCAGCAGTCACAAGAACTATGGCTACACCTTC	CASSHKNYGYTF
TRBJ1-6	NA	NA	TRBV6-5	TGTGCCACGGGGCGGGGACCCTGGGATAATTCACCCCTCCACTTT	CATGRGPWDNSPLHF
TRBJ2-5	NA	TRBD1	TRBV19	TGTGCCAGTAGTACGACAGGGGGCGGGGAGACCCAGTACTTC	CASSTTGGGETQYF
TRBJ1-6	NA	TRBD1	TRBV9	TGTGCCAGCAGCGCGCTACAGGGGCCTAATTCACCCCTCCACTTT	CASSALQGPNSPLHF
TRBJ2-2	NA	TRBD1	TRBV9	TGTGCCAGCAGCTTTTGGACAGGATCGGCCGGGGAGCTGTTTTTT	CASSFWTGSAGELFF
TRBJ2-7	NA	NA	TRBV11-1	TGTGCCAGCAGCTCAAATAACGAGCAGTACTTC	CASSSNNEQYF
TRBJ2-5	NA	NA	TRBV5-6	TGTGCCAGCAGCTTGGGGCGGACAGATCCTGCGGAGACCCAGTACTTC	CASSLGRTDPAETQYF